This T cell receptor beta chain was recorded in a study of cytomegalovirus exposure and HLA in healthy donors. Findings and limits, study-wide: In a later analysis, TCR beta V- and J-gene trimming showed a link to a missense DCLRE1C variant. The investigators catalogued 164 TCR beta chains as cytomegalovirus-associated. Presence/absence comparisons presumed near-even sequencing depth among donors.

With regard to this clone: The antigen is not known.

The CDR3 length is 14 residues. V was cut by 1 base and J by 7 bases, with 14 bases left in between. From germline, CDR1 is SGHAT and CDR2 FQNNGV. 60 Vbeta and 13 Jbeta primers were used in PCR. Profiled with immunoSEQ multiplex PCR; TCRdb holds only in-frame clones, not every one. The profile shows 150,000 to 200,000 clones, 70% to 85% of them singletons. This chain uses TRBV11-2 with TRBJ2-7, with a tentative D call TRBD1 (6 bases). This clonotype was sampled from a man aged 35-49 years in good health and CMV-seronegative. Sequenced sample: PBMCs. The CDR3 DNA follows: TGTGCCAGCAGCTTAGTAGGGGGATTCGAAGAGCAGTACTTC. It encodes CASSLVGGFEEQYF.